Listed below are T cell receptor beta chains from one sample, sequenced in a study of Ad26.COV2.S vaccination and SARS-CoV-2 variants. TCRdb keeps only in-frame clones here, not all; method: immunoSEQ multiplex PCR. The repertoire holds hundreds of thousands of clones, with 92% as singletons. The material sequenced was peripheral blood, taken in a trial of Ad26.COV2.S vaccine versus placebo. These receptors were taken from a person between 18 and 65 years old who received the Ad26.COV2.S COVID-19 vaccine or a placebo. The CDR3 runs from the conserved cysteine through the conserved F or W. A D gene is named only where the DNA matches it firmly. The size field is filled for only some rows; it gives once, few, many or a size class.

-,TRBV7-7,TRBJ2-5,TRBD2,TGTGCCAGCAGCTTGGTTGCTGCGGGGGGGCCCCAAGAGACCCAGTACTTC,CASSLVAAGGPQETQYF
once,TRBV7-2,TRBJ1-4,-,TGTGCCAGCAGCTTAGCGGGCAGAGAAGGTGAAAAACTGTTTTTT,CASSLAGREGEKLFF
-,TRBV19,TRBJ2-7,-,TGTGCCAGTAGTCCCCAGGTCCTGTACGAGCAGTACTTC,CASSPQVLYEQYF
-,TRBV19,TRBJ2-7,TRBD1,TGTGCCAGTAGTATCACGTCCGGGACAGAGGAGCAGTACTTC,CASSITSGTEEQYF
once,TRBV15,TRBJ2-7,-,TGTGCCACCAGCAAGGTCAGGGGAACGACCTACGAGCAGTACTTC,CATSKVRGTTYEQYF
-,TRBV6-2/TRBV6-3,TRBJ2-7,-,TGTGCCAGCAGTTACTGGATAGCCTACGAGCAGTACTTC,CASSYWIAYEQYF
once,TRBV19,TRBJ2-1,-,TGTGCCAGTAGCCCAGGTGGCTCCCTTAATGAGCAGTTCTTC,CASSPGGSLNEQFF
once,TRBV7-8,TRBJ2-7,-,TGTGCCAGCAGCTTAATGGGAAGGGCCGGAGCCGGCGAGCAGTACTTC,CASSLMGRAGAGEQYF
-,TRBV7-9,TRBJ1-2,TRBD1,TGTGCCAGCAGGGACCCAGGGGACAGGGACAACTATGGCTACACCTTC,CASRDPGDRDNYGYTF
once,TRBV7-9,TRBJ2-7,-,TGTGCCAGCAGCTCCACCATAATAGAGCAGTACTTC,CASSSTIIEQYF
-,TRBV3-1/TRBV3-2,TRBJ1-3,-,TGTGCCAGCAGGAGTTCTGGAAACACCATATATTTT,CASRSSGNTIYF
-,TRBV30,TRBJ2-7,TRBD1,TGTGCCTGGAGAGGGGACAGGGCTGATGAGCAGTACTTC,CAWRGDRADEQYF
once,TRBV5-1,TRBJ1-1,-,TGCGCCAGCAGCTTGTCGGTTGTGACTGAAGCTTTCTTT,CASSLSVVTEAFF
-,TRBV28,TRBJ2-3,-,TGTGCCAGCAGCCTCGGGACTGGGGTCGATACGCAGTATTTT,CASSLGTGVDTQYF
-,TRBV7-2,TRBJ2-3,TRBD1,TGTGCCAGCAGCTTGTGGACAGGGGGCTCTACAGATACGCAGTATTTT,CASSLWTGGSTDTQYF
-,TRBV6-1,TRBJ2-5,-,TGTGCCAGCAGTTATGACAGTAAAGAGACCCAGTACTTC,CASSYDSKETQYF
-,TRBV15,TRBJ2-5,-,TGTGCCACCAGCAGAGACGCTAGCTGGGAGACCCAGTACTTC,CATSRDASWETQYF
-,TRBV19,TRBJ1-1,-,TGTGCCAGTAGTATGGTGACACGTTATACTGAAGCTTTCTTT,CASSMVTRYTEAFF
-,TRBV24-1,TRBJ2-7,-,TGTGCCACCCAGACTAGACCCCTACGGGACGGCATAAACTCCTACGAGCAGTACTTC,CATQTRPLRDGINSYEQYF
-,TRBV12-3/TRBV12-4,TRBJ2-1,-,TGTGCCAGCAGTTTAACACAGAGTCAGTTCTTC,CASSLTQSQFF
-,TRBV27,TRBJ2-4,-,TGTGCCAGCAGTTTATCGTTCCGATACGGCATTCAGTACTTC,CASSLSFRYGIQYF
-,TRBV2,TRBJ1-5,-,TGTGCCAGTCTCGACAGGCCCCGACTTTCTAATCAGCCCCAGCATTTT,CASLDRPRLSNQPQHF
-,TRBV5-1,TRBJ1-3,-,TGCGCCAGCAGCTTGGTGGCCGCGGCTGGAAACACCATATATTTT,CASSLVAAAGNTIYF
few,TRBV5-4,TRBJ2-2,-,TGTGCCAGCAGTTCGATTCAGAACACCGGGGAGCTGTTTTTT,CASSSIQNTGELFF
few,TRBV7-9,TRBJ1-6,-,TGTGCCAGCAGCTTAGAAGGGGCAAGCAGTACACCCCTCCACTTT,CASSLEGASSTPLHF
-,TRBV4-1,TRBJ2-7,-,TGCGCCAGCAGCCAAGTTTTCGGGACGAACTACGAGCAGTACTTC,CASSQVFGTNYEQYF
-,TRBV3-1/TRBV3-2,TRBJ2-7,-,TGTGCCAGCACCCCGGGACTCTCAAGCGGCGAGCAGTACTTC,CASTPGLSSGEQYF
-,TRBV5-1,TRBJ1-1,TRBD1,TGCGCCAGCAGCTCAGGGGGGGACACTGAAGCTTTCTTT,CASSSGGDTEAFF
-,TRBV12-5,TRBJ1-1,TRBD1,TGTGCTAGTGGTTTGCCCCAGGGGGCGAACACTGAAGCTTTCTTT,CASGLPQGANTEAFF